This is a list of T cell receptor beta chains from one sample in a study of CD8 T cells in ankylosing spondylitis. TCRdb itself ran the 5' RACE reads through MiXCR, one entry per CDR3 protein. The sample shows under 950,000 distinct CDR3 sequences, 15% to 20% of them seen only once. Sequences were obtained from blood, either unsorted or a sorted T cell fraction (not recorded which). These receptors originate from a male donor with ankylosing spondylitis. Each CDR3 is given with its conserved first and last residue. D genes are given only for firm matches. Some rows mark clone size as missing; the rest say once, few, many or name a class of expanded clone.

TRBD2 TRBJ2-2 once TRBV7-3 CASSFAGLAGGRGELFF TGTGCCAGCAGCTTTGCGGGCCTAGCGGGAGGCCGGGGGGAGCTGTTTTTT
. TRBJ2-3 . TRBV6-1 CATARGEWTDTQYF TGTGCAACAGCAAGAGGGGAGTGGACAGATACGCAGTATTTT
. TRBJ1-6 few TRBV29-1 CSVQEAGADLHF TGCAGCGTTCAAGAGGCAGGGGCAGACCTCCACTTT
TRBD1 TRBJ2-3 . TRBV28 CASIGTGALIGPQYF TGTGCCAGCATAGGGACAGGAGCCCTTATTGGTCCGCAGTATTTT
TRBD1 TRBJ2-5 . TRBV3-1 CASSQGRGRQETQYF TGTGCCAGCAGCCAAGGCAGGGGGCGCCAAGAGACCCAGTACTTC
TRBD1 TRBJ1-4 . TRBV6-5 CASSHPIDRGLNEKLFF TGTGCCAGCAGTCACCCTATTGACAGGGGGCTTAATGAAAAACTGTTTTTT
. TRBJ2-5 few TRBV11-2 CASSFLVLPGTQYF TGTGCCAGCAGCTTCCTAGTCCTTCCGGGGACCCAGTACTTC
TRBD1 TRBJ1-5 . TRBV6-2/TRBV6-3 CASRLSTGSNQPQHF TGTGCCAGCAGGCTATCGACAGGGAGCAATCAGCCCCAGCATTTT
. TRBJ2-5 few TRBV10-3 CAISNPGHSQETQYF TGTGCCATCAGTAATCCGGGACACTCGCAAGAGACCCAGTACTTC
TRBD1 TRBJ2-1 few TRBV18 CASSPPQDRAYNEQFF TGTGCCAGCTCACCGCCCCAGGACAGGGCATACAATGAGCAGTTCTTC
. TRBJ2-7 once TRBV5-1 CASSFYSGPPYEQYF TGCGCCAGCAGCTTCTACAGCGGGCCTCCGTACGAGCAGTACTTC
TRBD2 TRBJ2-2 few TRBV5-1 CASSPTGLAATGELFF TGCGCCAGCAGCCCTACGGGGCTAGCGGCCACCGGGGAGCTGTTTTTT
TRBD2 TRBJ2-1 . TRBV5-1 CASSPSAAGDYNEQFF TGCGCCAGCAGCCCCTCGGCAGCGGGGGATTACAATGAGCAGTTCTTC
. TRBJ2-4 . TRBV29-1 CSVARTEAKNIQYF TGCAGCGTTGCCAGGACAGAAGCCAAAAACATTCAGTACTTC
TRBD2 TRBJ2-7 few TRBV10-3 CAISRSGTSSSYEQYF TGTGCCATCAGTCGATCCGGGACTAGCTCCTCCTACGAGCAGTACTTC
TRBD1 TRBJ2-2 few TRBV29-1 CSVELDRVGGELFF TGCAGCGTTGAACTGGACAGGGTGGGCGGGGAGCTGTTTTTT
. TRBJ2-1 . TRBV6-1 CASSERRSYNEQFF TGTGCCAGCAGTGAACGGCGGTCCTACAATGAGCAGTTCTTC
. TRBJ1-3 . TRBV6-1 CASSEASDSGNTIYF TGTGCCAGCAGTGAAGCGTCAGACTCTGGAAACACCATATATTTT
TRBD1 TRBJ1-1 . TRBV27 CASSMTGLNTEAFF TGTGCCAGCAGTATGACAGGGCTGAACACTGAAGCTTTCTTT
. TRBJ1-1 few TRBV4-1 CATRGYTEAFF TGCGCCACGAGGGGCTACACTGAAGCTTTCTTT
. TRBJ2-3 few TRBV20-1 CSARETDTQYF TGCAGTGCAAGGGAAACAGATACGCAGTATTTT
TRBD1 TRBJ1-5 . TRBV12-3/TRBV12-4 CASRPGQGHQPQHF TGTGCCAGCAGACCGGGACAGGGGCACCAGCCCCAGCATTTT
. TRBJ1-5 . TRBV6-1 CASSVSGPDVTPQHF TGTGCCAGCAGTGTATCCGGACCGGACGTAACGCCCCAGCATTTT